The clone carrying this T cell receptor (beta chain) was seen at least ten times. Antigen specificity is unknown. Carrying unique molecular identifiers, the cDNA also gained a universal primer site through template switching. TCRdb recomputed calls from the 5' RACE reads with MiXCR, one row per CDR3 protein. The table lists 310,000 or so distinct CDR3 sequences, roughly 8.6% of them singletons. The data were taken from a study of identical twins. Study-level findings and limits: Clonotypes of the beta chain that were abundant in cord blood carried fewer insertions (memory repertoires showed none).

These records were also assigned to another study, of yellow fever vaccine responses in identical twins.

Sequenced sample: memory (CD45RO+) T cells sorted from blood. The source is a woman between 18 and 30 years old in good health.

The CDR3 bases are TGCAGTGCTAGACCCCCCCCGGGCACAGGGGTTAGTGAGCAGTTCTTC. This codes for CSARPPPGTGVSEQFF. The rearrangement joins TRBV20-1 to TRBJ2-1; 7 bases align to TRBD1. Germline lookup yields CDR1 DFQATT and CDR2 SNEGSKA (reference sequence). V lost 2 bases to trimming and J lost 9 bases; unmatched junction nucleotides: 16. This CDR3 is 16 amino acids long.